The next 28 T cell receptor beta chains were all read from a single sample in a study of CD8+ T cells in alopecia areata. As the sequencing template, cDNA was produced by extracting RNA and reverse transcribing it. Profiled with immunoSEQ multiplex PCR; TCRdb holds only in-frame clones, not every one. Altogether approximately 150,000 clones are present, around 47% being singletons, with the ten largest covering about 6.8%. Sequenced material: CD4+ T cells sorted from blood. These receptors were collected from a human donor with alopecia areata.

This chain links TRBV4-1 with TRBJ2-1; D is perhaps TRBD2 (5 bases). The CDR3 extends over 17 amino acids. Trimming left V 0 bases short and J 7 bases short, with 19 bases between. Germline V gene sequence: CDR1 MGHRA, CDR2 YSYEKL. The CDR3 DNA reads TGCGCCAGCAGCCAAGAGTTCGGCGGACTCTTGACTAATGAGCAGTTCTTC. Amino acids: CASSQEFGGLLTNEQFF.

A few counts support this clone. The rearrangement links TRBV30 to TRBJ1-2; no reliable D call. V was trimmed by 3 bases and J by 0 bases, leaving 8 bases between them. The CDR3 runs 13 residues. CDR1 GTSNPN and CDR2 SVGIG come from the germline V gene (reference sequence). This CDR3 reads CAWRLPPNYGYTF. CDR3 DNA: TGTGCCTGGAGGTTACCTCCTAACTATGGCTACACCTTC.

The chain uses TRBV5-1 and TRBJ2-5, with 11 bases identical to TRBD1. The germline CDR1 and CDR2 sequences are SGHRS and YFSETQ. V lost 4 bases, J lost 4 bases, and 3 bases stayed unmatched. There are 14 residues in the CDR3. CDR3 amino acids: CASSTGQGAETQYF. As DNA, the CDR3 is TGCGCCAGCAGCACCGGACAGGGGGCAGAGACCCAGTACTTC. The full variable domain, rest sourced from reference TRBV5-1 and TRBJ2-5, is KAGVTQTPRYLIKTRGQQVTLSCSPISGHRSVSWYQQTPGQGLQFLFEYFSETQRNKGNFPGRFSGRQFSNSRSEMNVSTLELGDSALYLCASSTGQGAETQYFGPGTRLLVL.

The rearrangement links TRBV29-1 to TRBJ1-2; D is uncertain. Germline CDR1 and CDR2: SQVTM and ANQGSEA. The CDR3 is made up of 12 amino acids. V shed 4 bases and J shed 2 bases, with 8 bases lying between them. CDR3 DNA: TGCAGCGTTGCTGAGGCAAACTATGGCTACACCTTC. This gives the protein CSVAEANYGYTF.

CDR3 protein: CASSEAPPGVYEQYF. Written as DNA, the CDR3 is TGTGCCAGCAGTGAAGCCCCCCCCGGGGTCTACGAGCAGTACTTC. The chain recombines TRBV2 with TRBJ2-7, with TRBD2 as a possible D gene (5 bases). The germline V gene encodes CDR1 SNHLY and CDR2 FYNNEI. Trimming took 0 bases from V and 3 from J, leaving 12 bases between them. The CDR3 is 15 amino acids. The entire variable domain, with the rest obtained from reference TRBV2 and TRBJ2-7, is as follows: EPEVTQTPSHQVTQMGQEVILRCVPISNHLYFYWYRQILGQKVEFLVSFYNNEISEKSEIFDDQFSVERPDGSNFTLKIRSTKLEDSAMYFCASSEAPPGVYEQYFGPGTRLTVT.

This clone came up a few times. The V and J genes are TRBV7-2 and TRBJ2-1, with 11 bases fitting TRBD2. V lost 4 bases and J lost 7; bases outside the gene matches: 9. This CDR3 spans 16 amino acids. Germline-derived CDR1 and CDR2 are SGHTA and FQGNSA. CDR3 DNA: TGTGCCAGCAGCTCGGAACTAGCGGGAGTTTCAAATGAGCAGTTCTTC. Amino acids: CASSSELAGVSNEQFF.

V usage is TRBV5-6 and J usage is TRBJ2-4; D unclear. V was cut by 1 base and J by 7 bases, with 9 bases left in between. This CDR3 has 13 residues. The germline V gene encodes CDR1 SGHDT and CDR2 YYEEEE. This chain's CDR3 is CASSLLRVNIQYF. As DNA, the CDR3 is TGTGCCAGCAGCTTGCTAAGGGTTAACATTCAGTACTTC.

In its sample, this clone was seen a few times. This chain links TRBV4-1 with TRBJ2-2; D is possibly TRBD1 (5 bases). V was cut by 1 base and J by 5 bases, with 14 bases left in between. Per germline, CDR1 MGHRA and CDR2 YSYEKL. The CDR3 covers 16 residues. This CDR3 reads CASSQVQGLGTGELFF. The CDR3 nucleotides are TGCGCCAGCAGCCAAGTCCAGGGCTTAGGGACCGGGGAGCTGTTTTTT.

This clone has more than one count but fewer than ten. The V gene is TRBV19, the J gene TRBJ2-6; 11 bases agree with TRBD2. The V segment lost 5 bases and the J segment 2 bases; nucleotides outside the gene matches: 5. Germline V gene sequence: CDR1 LNHDA, CDR2 SQIVND (reference sequence). The CDR3 loop spans 17 amino acids. CDR3 coding DNA: TGTGCCAGTAGTTTACTAGCGGGAGTAGCTGGGGCCAACGTCCTGACTTTC. This encodes CASSLLAGVAGANVLTF.

This chain uses TRBV6-5 with TRBJ2-7; unclear D gene. Trimming removed 8 bases from V and 0 bases from J, with 8 bases in between. Germline CDR1 is MNHEY and CDR2 is SVGAGI. This CDR3 is 12 amino acids long. CDR3 amino acids: CASGITSYEQYF. The CDR3 region has the DNA TGTGCCAGCGGAATAACCTCCTACGAGCAGTACTTC.

This chain uses TRBV5-1 with TRBJ1-5; 9 positions match TRBD1. V gave up 0 bases and J gave up 5 bases; unmatched junction bases: 0. Germline values: CDR1 SGHRS, CDR2 YFSETQ. The CDR3 spans 14 residues. Here the CDR3 DNA reads TGCGCCAGCAGCTTGGGGGACAGGGATCAGCCCCAGCATTTT. Translation: CASSLGDRDQPQHF.

V usage is TRBV7-9 and J usage is TRBJ2-7, with D possibly being TRBD1 or TRBD2 (5 bases each). V shed 1 base and J shed 4 bases, with 8 bases lying between them. The CDR3 consists of 13 residues. Germline CDR1 reads SEHNR; CDR2 reads FQNEAQ (reference sequence). This chain's CDR3 is CASSLEWGYEQYF. The DNA for the CDR3 is TGTGCCAGCAGCTTAGAATGGGGGTACGAGCAGTACTTC.

The V gene is TRBV4-1, the J gene TRBJ1-2, with 7 positions matching TRBD1. V lost 0 bases to trimming and J lost 6 bases; unmatched junction nucleotides: 4. This CDR3 region has 14 residues. The germline V gene has CDR1 MGHRA and CDR2 YSYEKL. CDR3 nucleotide sequence: TGCGCCAGCAGCCAAGACAGGGGGAGGGATGGCTACACCTTC. This codes for CASSQDRGRDGYTF.

The rearrangement links TRBV9 to TRBJ2-1; 9 positions agree with TRBD2. With 0 bases clipped from V and 2 bases from J, the junction kept 6 bases outside the gene matches. Germline-derived CDR1 and CDR2 are SGDLS and YYNGEE. The CDR3 loop spans 17 amino acids. Here the CDR3 reads CASSVVPIAGAYNEQFF. DNA of the CDR3: TGTGCCAGCAGCGTAGTCCCAATAGCGGGAGCCTACAATGAGCAGTTCTTC.

There are a few counts of this clone. The chain couples TRBV7-9 to TRBJ2-7; 10 nucleotides match TRBD2. Per germline, CDR1 SEHNR and CDR2 FQNEAQ (reference sequence). Germline trimming cut 1 base from V and 3 bases from J; bases unmatched to any gene: 3. The CDR3 is made up of 15 amino acids. The CDR3 region has the DNA TGTGCCAGCAGCTTAGTAGCGGGAGGTTTCTACGAGCAGTACTTC. This translates into CASSLVAGGFYEQYF.

The V and J genes are TRBV30 and TRBJ1-1; D is unresolved. The CDR3 length is 12 residues. Germline CDR1 reads GTSNPN; CDR2 reads SVGIG (reference sequence). V shed 2 bases and J shed 3 bases, with 7 bases lying between them. This CDR3 is CAWSREDTEAFF. The CDR3 DNA follows: TGTGCCTGGAGTAGGGAGGACACTGAAGCTTTCTTT.

CDR3 in DNA: TGCGCCAGCAGCTTGGGAGGGGGCCGGCAGCCCCAGCATTTT. Amino acid sequence: CASSLGGGRQPQHF. The chain combines TRBV5-1 with TRBJ1-5, with 7 nucleotides matching TRBD1. V lost 0 bases, J lost 7 bases, and 4 bases stayed unmatched. The CDR3 is 14 residues long. Per the germline V gene, CDR1 is SGHRS and CDR2 is YFSETQ.

J is TRBJ2-7 and V is TRBV29-1; the D gene is possibly TRBD2 (5 bases). Germline lookup yields CDR1 SQVTM and CDR2 ANQGSEA. The CDR3 consists of 13 residues. Trimming stripped 3 bases from V and 3 bases from J, with 12 bases between. The CDR3 loop is CSVDAGGYYEQYF. As DNA, the CDR3 is TGCAGCGTTGACGCCGGAGGATACTACGAGCAGTACTTC.

V usage is TRBV30 and J usage is TRBJ2-2; D gene uncertain. The CDR3 consists of 13 residues. CDR1 and CDR2 from the germline V gene are GTSNPN and SVGIG (reference sequence). Trimming cost V 0 bases and J 5 bases, with 7 bases left between them. CDR3 DNA sequence: TGTGCCTGGAGTGTGATGGGTACCGGGGAGCTGTTTTTT. This encodes CAWSVMGTGELFF.

The chain links TRBV13 to TRBJ1-2; 8 nucleotides line up with TRBD1. Per the germline V gene, CDR1 is PRHDT and CDR2 is FYEKMQ (reference sequence). Trimming cost V 6 bases and J 6 bases; bases outside gene matches: 9. The CDR3 extends over 14 amino acids. The DNA of the CDR3 is TGTGCCAGCAGGAACAGGGGGGATTTAGATGGCTACACCTTC. Protein: CASRNRGDLDGYTF.

This clone was observed a handful of times. The rearrangement links TRBV10-3 to TRBJ1-2; D might be TRBD1 (6 bases). Germline CDR1 is ENHRY and CDR2 is SYGVKD. The CDR3 covers 15 residues. Between the trimmed V and J ends, which lost 7 bases and 4 bases, there was a span of 19 bases. CDR3 amino acids: CAITSARQGIYGYTF. The DNA for the CDR3 is TGTGCCATCACCAGTGCGAGGCAGGGGATCTATGGCTACACCTTC.

This clone was seen a few times. The chain uses TRBV29-1 and TRBJ2-1; TRBD2 matches 10 bases. Germline CDR1 SQVTM, CDR2 ANQGSEA. The CDR3 consists of 14 residues. V lost 4 bases to trimming and J lost 7 bases; unmatched junction nucleotides: 7. Here the CDR3 DNA reads TGCAGCGTTGGAGGTGGAGCGGGAGGGAATGAGCAGTTCTTC. This encodes CSVGGGAGGNEQFF.

The chain combines TRBV25-1 with TRBJ2-7; no firm D call. CDR3 length: 13 amino acids. Trimming pared 4 bases from V and 3 bases from J, leaving 10 bases between. CDR1 is MGHDK, CDR2 SYGVNS, per germline. CDR3 protein: CASSVTFNYEQYF. The CDR3 DNA sequence: TGTGCCAGCAGTGTCACATTTAACTACGAGCAGTACTTC.

The chain joins TRBV30 to TRBJ1-2; 8 bases are shared with TRBD1. CDR1 GTSNPN and CDR2 SVGIG come from the germline V gene (reference sequence). The CDR3 length is 15 residues. The J segment lost 8 bases and the V segment lost 0 bases, leaving 11 bases of the junction unmatched. The CDR3 DNA reads as TGTGCCTGGAGTGTACTGCAGGGGGCCGTTCGGGGCTACACCTTC. Its translation is CAWSVLQGAVRGYTF. The full variable domain, its missing parts supplied by reference TRBV30 and TRBJ1-2, is SQTIHQWPATLVQPVGSPLSLECTVEGTSNPNLYWYRQAAGRGLQLLFYSVGIGQISSEVPQNLSASRPQDRQFILSSKKLLLSDSGFYLCAWSVLQGAVRGYTFGSGTRLTVV.

This clone occurred a few times. The rearrangement joins TRBV18 to TRBJ2-2; D ambiguous. The CDR3 consists of 16 residues. The V end lost 0 bases, the J end lost 1 base, and 9 bases lay between the germline ends. The germline V gene encodes CDR1 KGHSH and CDR2 LQKENI. The CDR3 nucleotides read TGTGCCAGCTCACCACCTAACGGGTTGAACACCGGGGAGCTGTTTTTT. Translating it yields CASSPPNGLNTGELFF.

V and J are TRBV5-1 and TRBJ2-1; no clear D gene. CDR1 and CDR2 (germline): SGHRS, YFSETQ. This CDR3 spans 17 amino acids. V was trimmed by 5 bases and J by 0 bases, leaving 18 bases between them. CDR3 bases: TGCGCCAGCAGACATGAGTCCGGGCAGCGCTCCTACAATGAGCAGTTCTTC. Its translation is CASRHESGQRSYNEQFF. Based on the CDR3 plus reference TRBV5-1 and TRBJ2-1, the full variable domain is KAGVTQTPRYLIKTRGQQVTLSCSPISGHRSVSWYQQTPGQGLQFLFEYFSETQRNKGNFPGRFSGRQFSNSRSEMNVSTLELGDSALYLCASRHESGQRSYNEQFFGPGTRLTVL.

The chain is built from TRBV29-1 and TRBJ1-1, with D unresolved. Germline CDR1 and CDR2: SQVTM and ANQGSEA. V was shortened by 4 bases and J by 7 bases, with 16 bases between the two germline ends. CDR3 length equals 13 residues. The CDR3 nucleotides read TGCAGCGTTGGTGGGTTGGGCTCCGTTGAAGCTTTCTTT. It specifies CSVGGLGSVEAFF.

The chain is built from TRBV5-1 and TRBJ2-5; a possible D gene is TRBD1 (6 bases). This CDR3 is built from 14 residues. Germline lookup yields CDR1 SGHRS and CDR2 YFSETQ. V was cut by 6 bases and J by 3 bases, with 15 bases left in between. CDR3 sequence reads: CASNTGSGEETQYF. CDR3 bases: TGCGCCAGCAATACGGGGTCAGGGGAAGAGACCCAGTACTTC.